This T cell receptor (beta chain) was sequenced for a study of siplizumab effects on memory and regulatory T cells. Findings of the study overall: Naive T cells appeared more diverse than memory cells and seemed to be major alloresponse contributors. Sequences below about 10^-5 frequency were poorly captured. As a result, only a minor fraction of alloreactive clones mapped to unstimulated subsets. Controls had 25% to 30% Treg-derived mappable alloreactive CD4+ clones on average, versus about 70% with siplizumab.

The V end was cut by 3 bases, the J end by 0 bases, with 6 bases between. Germline V gene lookup returns CDR1 SGHDT and CDR2 YYEEEE. This CDR3 region has 13 residues. In the case of this clone: The antigen is unknown.

Assays captured approximately 10^5 TCR templates per sample. Repertoires were generated with immunoSEQ multiplex PCR, while TCRdb's copy carries only in-frame clones and drops some. The sample carries fewer than 130,000 clones, 80% to 95% recorded once. The sample was CD4+ T cells sorted from blood. The chain joins TRBV5-6 to TRBJ1-1; D is ambiguous. The clonotype comes from a human donor in good health. The CDR3 spells CASSYRVNTEAFF. In DNA form, the CDR3 reads TGTGCCAGCAGCTATAGGGTGAACACTGAAGCTTTCTTT.